One sample yielded the 15 T cell receptor beta chains listed below, sequenced in a study of shared clonotypes between healthy human individuals. The data were produced by immunoSEQ multiplex PCR, yet TCRdb's version contains in-frame clones alone and is incomplete. Among more than 2 million clones, 85% to 95% were seen once, and the ten largest hold 0.13%. The sequenced material came from naive CD4+ T cells sorted from blood. Noted subset: CD45RA+ positively selected. Every receptor here comes from a man between 18 and 29 years old in good health.

This chain joins TRBV6-1 and TRBJ1-2; TRBD1 matches 7 bases. The CDR3 covers 13 residues. The V gene's germline CDR1 is MNHNS and CDR2 SASEGT. In nucleotides, the CDR3 is TGTGCGGGGACAGAGGAGGTTTCGAAAGGCTACACCTTC. Its protein product is CAGTEEVSKGYTF.

The chain carries TRBV19 and TRBJ1-4; D perhaps matches TRBD1 (6 bases). Trimming shortened V by 4 bases and J by 5 bases, and 14 bases separated the two germline ends. Germline V gene data show CDR1 as LNHDA and CDR2 as SQIVND (reference sequence). This CDR3 comprises 15 residues. The CDR3 coding sequence is TGTGCCAGTAGTACATACAGGGCCCTGAATGAAAAACTGTTTTTT. Protein product: CASSTYRALNEKLFF.

The gene calls are TRBV10-3 and TRBJ2-7; D may match TRBD1 or TRBD2 (5 bases each). CDR3 length: 14 residues. Germline assignment: CDR1 ENHRY and CDR2 SYGVKD. Trimming removed 10 bases from V and 3 bases from J, with 19 bases in between. As DNA, the CDR3 is TGTGCCACCGATGAGGGGACGACGGGCTACGAGCAGTACTTC. This encodes CATDEGTTGYEQYF.

This clone was counted only a few times. The chain joins TRBV19 to TRBJ1-1; D perhaps matches TRBD1 (6 bases). This CDR3 has 17 amino acids. Germline-derived CDR1 and CDR2 are LNHDA and SQIVND (reference sequence). Trimming left V 3 bases short and J 0 bases short, with 17 bases between. CDR3 sequence reads: CASSIWGAHPMNTEAFF. In DNA, the CDR3 is TGTGCCAGTAGTATTTGGGGGGCCCATCCCATGAACACTGAAGCTTTCTTT.

The chain combines TRBV10-3 with TRBJ1-1, with a weak D call TRBD1 (6 bases). V shed 4 bases and J shed 4 bases, with 13 bases lying between them. Germline CDR1 is ENHRY and CDR2 is SYGVKD. The CDR3 totals 14 residues. This CDR3 is CAISVQGGSTEAFF. CDR3 coding DNA: TGTGCCATCAGTGTACAGGGAGGTAGCACTGAAGCTTTCTTT.

The chain joins TRBV30 to TRBJ1-5; D remains ambiguous. There are 16 residues in the CDR3. Trimming pared 0 bases from V and 3 bases from J, leaving 15 bases between. CDR1 is GTSNPN and CDR2 is SVGIG in the germline V gene (reference sequence). This CDR3 reads CAWSVKRGIPNQPQHF. The CDR3 DNA follows: TGTGCCTGGAGTGTAAAGCGCGGGATCCCCAATCAGCCCCAGCATTTT.

The chain carries TRBV19 and TRBJ1-2; no firm D call. The CDR3 totals 16 residues. The germline V and J ends were trimmed by 2 bases and 6 bases, with 19 bases remaining between them. The germline CDR1 and CDR2 sequences are LNHDA and SQIVND (reference sequence). The CDR3 loop reads CASSISGPTPRNGYTF. The CDR3 nucleotides read TGTGCCAGTAGTATAAGCGGTCCGACCCCTAGGAATGGCTACACCTTC.

V usage is TRBV6-5 and J usage is TRBJ1-2, with D perhaps TRBD1 (5 bases). This CDR3 has 15 amino acids. CDR1 and CDR2 (germline): MNHEY, SVGAGI. V was shortened by 6 bases and J by 4 bases, with 18 bases between the two germline ends. The CDR3 spells CASRAMGEGSYGYTF. DNA of the CDR3: TGTGCCAGCAGAGCCATGGGGGAGGGGAGCTATGGCTACACCTTC.

The V gene is TRBV4-1, the J gene TRBJ2-7; the D is unclear. The CDR3 covers 16 residues. The V end lost 0 bases, the J end lost 2 bases, and 14 bases lay between the germline ends. Germline V gives CDR1 MGHRA, CDR2 YSYEKL. The CDR3 DNA reads TGCGCCAGCAGCCAAGATTCGGCCGGAGTCCCCTACGAGCAGTACTTC. Translating it yields CASSQDSAGVPYEQYF.

The table lists this clone with a count of one. This chain joins TRBV10-3 and TRBJ1-1; D uncertain. This CDR3 has 13 amino acids. V gave up 6 bases and J gave up 4 bases, with 12 bases separating them. From germline, CDR1 is ENHRY and CDR2 SYGVKD. The CDR3 is CAISSGGGTEAFF. CDR3 DNA: TGTGCCATCAGCTCAGGTGGAGGCACTGAAGCTTTCTTT.

This chain connects TRBV7-2 to TRBJ2-3; 7 nucleotides line up with TRBD2. From germline, CDR1 is SGHTA and CDR2 FQGNSA. With V trimmed by 3 bases and J by 4 bases, 7 bases remained unmatched. This CDR3 is built from 15 residues. The CDR3 DNA follows: TGTGCCAGCAGCTTGTCGCGGGAGTCGGCAGATACGCAGTATTTT. It is translated as CASSLSRESADTQYF.

The J gene is TRBJ2-5, the V gene TRBV18; 10 bases are shared with TRBD2. The CDR3 is 13 amino acids. The germline gives CDR1 KGHSH, CDR2 LQKENI. V trimming: 3 bases; J trimming: 9 bases; junction bases outside the gene matches: 4. CDR3 sequence reads: CASSPGTSEAQYF. CDR3 coding DNA: TGTGCCAGCTCACCGGGGACTAGCGAGGCCCAGTACTTC.

The table lists this clone with a count of one. The chain joins TRBV11-2 to TRBJ1-6; 8 positions agree with TRBD1. The CDR3 is 15 residues long. The junction had 3 bases not matched to a gene; V was cut back by 1 base and J by 7 bases. Germline V gene lookup returns CDR1 SGHAT and CDR2 FQNNGV. This chain's CDR3 is CASSLGGQANSPLHF. CDR3 in DNA: TGTGCCAGCAGCTTAGGGGGACAGGCCAATTCACCCCTCCACTTT.

This chain joins TRBV18 and TRBJ1-6; D remains unclear. The CDR3 extends over 14 amino acids. The ends were cut back, 3 bases at V and 5 bases at J, with 8 bases in the middle. Looked up from germline, CDR1 is KGHSH and CDR2 is LQKENI. CDR3 residues: CASSPSRNNSPLHF. Written as DNA, the CDR3 is TGTGCCAGCTCACCTAGCCGGAATAATTCACCCCTCCACTTT.

Comment on this clone: This sample also contains other DNA sequences that code for the same CDR3. The chain recombines TRBV6-6 with TRBJ2-5, with D perhaps matching TRBD2 (6 bases). The germline V gene encodes CDR1 MNHNY and CDR2 SVGAGI (reference sequence). V was clipped by 0 bases and J by 1 base, with 6 bases between them. This CDR3 comprises 14 residues. The CDR3 region is CASSYSGSQETQYF. The CDR3 nucleotides are TGTGCCAGCAGTTACTCCGGGAGCCAAGAGACCCAGTACTTC.